This T cell receptor beta chain emerged from a study of blood T cell repertoires in COVID-19. The repertoire was sequenced with immunoSEQ multiplex PCR; TCRdb's copy has only in-frame clones and lacks some. The sample has about 400,000 clones, under 90% seen once. CDR1 and CDR2 from the germline V gene are MNHEY and SMNVEV (reference sequence). This CDR3 spans 13 amino acids. The V gene lost 8 bases and the J gene lost 3 bases, with 14 bases spanning the gap. The source of this sequence is a woman under 40 who had recovered from COVID-19. Sequencing input: PBMCs or T cells enriched from blood (not recorded which). The chain couples TRBV27 to TRBJ2-7, with D tentatively TRBD1 (6 bases). CDR3 in DNA: TGTGCCAGCGGACTGACAGGTTACTACGAGCAGTACTTC. It codes for CASGLTGYYEQYF.